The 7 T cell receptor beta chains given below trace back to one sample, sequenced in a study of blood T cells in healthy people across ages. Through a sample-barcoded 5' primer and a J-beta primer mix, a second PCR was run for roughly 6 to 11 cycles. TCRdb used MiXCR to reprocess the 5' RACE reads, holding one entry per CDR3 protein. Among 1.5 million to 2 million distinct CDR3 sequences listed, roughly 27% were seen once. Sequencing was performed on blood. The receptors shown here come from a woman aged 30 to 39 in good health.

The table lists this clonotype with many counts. The CDR3 DNA reads as TGCGCCAGCAGACTAGCGGGGGGAGGGGCCCACAATGAGCAGTTCTTC. Translation gives CASRLAGGGAHNEQFF. The chain links TRBV5-1 to TRBJ2-1, with 12 bases that match TRBD2. V shed 5 bases and J 5 bases; nucleotides not matched to a gene: 8. The CDR3 extends over 16 amino acids. Per the germline V gene, CDR1 is SGHRS and CDR2 is YFSETQ.

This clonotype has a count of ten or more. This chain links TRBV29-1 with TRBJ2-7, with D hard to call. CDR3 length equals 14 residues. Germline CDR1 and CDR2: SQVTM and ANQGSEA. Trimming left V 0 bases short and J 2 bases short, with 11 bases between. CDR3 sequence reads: CSVEDHGSAYEQYF. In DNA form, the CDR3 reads TGCAGCGTTGAAGATCACGGTTCCGCCTACGAGCAGTACTTC.

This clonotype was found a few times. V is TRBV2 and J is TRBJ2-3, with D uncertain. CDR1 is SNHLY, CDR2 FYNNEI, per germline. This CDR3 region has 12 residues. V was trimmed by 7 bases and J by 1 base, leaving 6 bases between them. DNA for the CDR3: TGTGCCAGCATGAGAGGCACAGATACGCAGTATTTT. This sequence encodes CASMRGTDTQYF. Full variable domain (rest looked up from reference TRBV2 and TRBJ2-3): EPEVTQTPSHQVTQMGQEVILRCVPISNHLYFYWYRQILGQKVEFLVSFYNNEISEKSEIFDDQFSVERPDGSNFTLKIRSTKLEDSAMYFCASMRGTDTQYFGPGTRLTVL.

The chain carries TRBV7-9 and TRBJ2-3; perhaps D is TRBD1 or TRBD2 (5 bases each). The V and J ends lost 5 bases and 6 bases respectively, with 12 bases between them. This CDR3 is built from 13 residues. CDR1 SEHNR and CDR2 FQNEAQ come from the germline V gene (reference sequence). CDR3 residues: CASSLLRDDTQYF. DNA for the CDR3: TGTGCCAGCAGCCTGTTGAGGGACGATACGCAGTATTTT.

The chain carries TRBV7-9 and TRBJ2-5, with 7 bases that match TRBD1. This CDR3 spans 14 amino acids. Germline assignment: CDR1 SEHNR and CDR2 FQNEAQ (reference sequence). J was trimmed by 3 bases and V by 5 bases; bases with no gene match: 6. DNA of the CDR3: TGTGCCAGCAGCCCGACAGGGTACAAAGAGACCCAGTACTTC. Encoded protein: CASSPTGYKETQYF.

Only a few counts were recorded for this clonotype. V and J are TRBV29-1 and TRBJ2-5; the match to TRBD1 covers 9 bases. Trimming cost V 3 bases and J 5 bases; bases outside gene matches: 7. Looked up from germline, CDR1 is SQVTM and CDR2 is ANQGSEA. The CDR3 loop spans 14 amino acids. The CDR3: CSVDGQGFGETQYF. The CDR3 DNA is TGCAGCGTTGATGGACAGGGGTTCGGCGAGACCCAGTACTTC.

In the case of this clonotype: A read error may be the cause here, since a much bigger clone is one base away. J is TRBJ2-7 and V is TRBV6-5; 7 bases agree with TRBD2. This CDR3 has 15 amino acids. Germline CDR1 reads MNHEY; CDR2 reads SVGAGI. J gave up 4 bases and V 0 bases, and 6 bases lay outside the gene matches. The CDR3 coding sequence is TGTGCCAGCAGTTACTCCCCGACTAGCTGTTACGAGCAGTACTTC. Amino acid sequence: CASSYSPTSCYEQYF.